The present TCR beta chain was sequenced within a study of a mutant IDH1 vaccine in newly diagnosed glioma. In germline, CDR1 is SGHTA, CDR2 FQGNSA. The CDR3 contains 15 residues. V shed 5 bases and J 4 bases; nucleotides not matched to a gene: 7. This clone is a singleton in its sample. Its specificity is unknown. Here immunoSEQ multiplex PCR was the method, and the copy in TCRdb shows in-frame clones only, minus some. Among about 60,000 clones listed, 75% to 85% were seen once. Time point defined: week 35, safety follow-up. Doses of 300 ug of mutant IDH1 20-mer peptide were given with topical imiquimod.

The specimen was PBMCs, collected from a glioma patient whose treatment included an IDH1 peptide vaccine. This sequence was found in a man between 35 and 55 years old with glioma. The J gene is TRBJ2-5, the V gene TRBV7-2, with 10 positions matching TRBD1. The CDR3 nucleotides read TGTGCCAGCAGCCTCGACAGGGGGCAGTCAGAGACCCAGTACTTC. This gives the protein CASSLDRGQSETQYF.